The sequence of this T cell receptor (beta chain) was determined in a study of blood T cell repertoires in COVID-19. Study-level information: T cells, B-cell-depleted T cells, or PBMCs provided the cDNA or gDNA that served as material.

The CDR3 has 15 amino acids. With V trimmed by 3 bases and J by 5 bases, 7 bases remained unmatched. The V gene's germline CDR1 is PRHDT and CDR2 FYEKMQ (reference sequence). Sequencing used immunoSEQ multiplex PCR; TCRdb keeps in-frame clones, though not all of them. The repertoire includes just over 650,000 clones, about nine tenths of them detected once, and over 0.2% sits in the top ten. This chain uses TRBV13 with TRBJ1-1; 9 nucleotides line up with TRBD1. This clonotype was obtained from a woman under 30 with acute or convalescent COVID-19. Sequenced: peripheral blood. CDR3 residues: CASSLEDRGWTEAFF. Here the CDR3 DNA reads TGTGCCAGCAGCTTGGAGGACAGGGGTTGGACTGAAGCTTTCTTT.